This entry features one T cell receptor beta chain sequence. These data originate in a study of blood T cell repertoires in COVID-19. Study-wide context: Sites in the United States, Italy and Spain provided acute and convalescent COVID-19 samples. T cells, B-cell-depleted T cells, or PBMCs supplied cDNA or gDNA.

Under the authors' procedure: Reference gene primer amplification gave nucleated cell count estimates. Sequencing used immunoSEQ multiplex PCR; TCRdb keeps in-frame clones, though not all of them. Clonal size and the V and J genes are those of that table, whereas D and trimming came from the DNA. Seen here are about 80,000 clones, about nine tenths observed once, and the top ten hold 12%. Germline V gene data show CDR1 as MNHEY and CDR2 as SVGAGI. Between the trimmed V and J ends, which lost 5 bases and 3 bases, there was a span of 13 bases. The CDR3 is 14 residues long. The origin of this receptor is a man between 70 and 80 years old with active or convalescent COVID-19. V and J are TRBV6-5 and TRBJ1-2; D perhaps matches TRBD1 (5 bases). The sequencing sample was made of peripheral blood. CDR3: CASSQLPGDYGYTF. The CDR3 nucleotides read TGTGCCAGCAGTCAACTCCCGGGGGACTATGGCTACACCTTC.